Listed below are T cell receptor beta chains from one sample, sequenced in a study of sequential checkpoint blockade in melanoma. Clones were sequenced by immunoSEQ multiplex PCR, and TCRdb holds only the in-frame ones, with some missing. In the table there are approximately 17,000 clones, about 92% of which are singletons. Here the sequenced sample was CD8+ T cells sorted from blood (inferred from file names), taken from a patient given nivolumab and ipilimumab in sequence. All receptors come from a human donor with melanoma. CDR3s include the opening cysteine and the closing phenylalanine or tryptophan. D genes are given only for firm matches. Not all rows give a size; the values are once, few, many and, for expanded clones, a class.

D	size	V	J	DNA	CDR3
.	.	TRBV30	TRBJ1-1	TGTGCCTGGGACAGGAACACTGAAGCTTTCTTT	CAWDRNTEAFF
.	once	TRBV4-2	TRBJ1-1	TGTGCCAGCAGCCAAGCGGGAACACTCGAGGGAGCTTTCTTT	CASSQAGTLEGAFF
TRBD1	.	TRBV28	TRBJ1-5	TGTGCCAGCAGCACTATTATCCAGGGGGACTTCTATAGCAATCAGCCCCAGCATTTT	CASSTIIQGDFYSNQPQHF
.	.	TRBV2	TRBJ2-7	TGTGCCAGCTCATCACTCCCGGAGACCTCCTACGAGCAGTACTTC	CASSSLPETSYEQYF
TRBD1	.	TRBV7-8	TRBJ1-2	TGTGCCAGCAGCTTAGAGAGACAGGGGGCGCCTGGCTACACCTTC	CASSLERQGAPGYTF
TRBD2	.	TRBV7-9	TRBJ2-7	TGTGCCAGCAGCGAAACTCTAGCGGGAGTGGGCGAGCAGTACTTC	CASSETLAGVGEQYF
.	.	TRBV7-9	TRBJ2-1	TGTGCCAGCAGCTCGCCCCCTAGCACTGCATTTTACAATGAGCAGTTCTTC	CASSSPPSTAFYNEQFF
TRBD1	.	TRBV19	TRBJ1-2	TGTGCCAGTAGTATTTTGAAGGCGACAGGGAGGCCCTATGGCTACACCTTC	CASSILKATGRPYGYTF
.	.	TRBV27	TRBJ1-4	TGTGCCAGCAGTTTAATGGGGGGGAGTGAAAAACTGTTTTTT	CASSLMGGSEKLFF
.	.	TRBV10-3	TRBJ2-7	TGTGCCATCAGTGACAGGTCGACGCGGGACTACGAGCAGTACTTC	CAISDRSTRDYEQYF
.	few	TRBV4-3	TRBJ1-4	TGCGCCAGCAGCCAAGATTTTGGGCAGGCCTATGAAAAACTGTTTTTT	CASSQDFGQAYEKLFF
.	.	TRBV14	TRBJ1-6	TGTGCCAGCAGCCAACAAGCGCCGAATTCACCCCTCCACTTT	CASSQQAPNSPLHF
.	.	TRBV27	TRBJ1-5	TGTGCCAGCAGCCCCCGGGAGGGGGGGTCTCAGCCCCAGCATTTT	CASSPREGGSQPQHF
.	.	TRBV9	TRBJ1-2	TGTGCCAGCAGCGATTCCAGGGCGTTCCCGCCCTCGGAGGGCTACACCTTC	CASSDSRAFPPSEGYTF
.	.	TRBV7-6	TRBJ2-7	TGTGCCAGCAGCCCTAGAGGAGGGCCCTACGAGCAGTACTTC	CASSPRGGPYEQYF
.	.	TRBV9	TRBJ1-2	TGTGCCAGCAGCGTAGGCACAGGTGATGGCTACACCTTC	CASSVGTGDGYTF
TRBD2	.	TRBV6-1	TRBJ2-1	TGTGCCAGCAGTGCTGTAGCGGGGGGGCTTTACAATGAGCAGTTCTTC	CASSAVAGGLYNEQFF
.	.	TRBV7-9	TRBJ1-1	TGTGCCAGCAGCTTAGTGGCAATAACGGCCGGGGGCACTGAAGCTTTCTTT	CASSLVAITAGGTEAFF
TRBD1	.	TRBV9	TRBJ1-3	TGTGCCAGCAGCGTAGGAGTCCCCGGGACAGGCCTCTCTGGAAACACCATATATTTT	CASSVGVPGTGLSGNTIYF
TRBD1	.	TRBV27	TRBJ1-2	TGTGCCAGCAGGGGGGACAGGCCTGGCTACACCTTC	CASRGDRPGYTF
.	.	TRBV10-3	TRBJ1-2	TGTGCCATCTCCGTTTTTGCAGATAACTATGGCTACACCTTC	CAISVFADNYGYTF
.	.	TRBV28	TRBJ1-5	TGTGCCAGCAGCCCCGGACTGCTCAATCAGCCCCAGCATTTT	CASSPGLLNQPQHF
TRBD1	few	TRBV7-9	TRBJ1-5	TGTGCCAGCAGCACCGGGACAGGGCAGCCCCAGCATTTT	CASSTGTGQPQHF
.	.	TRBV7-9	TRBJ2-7	TGTGCCAGCAGCTTACGGGACACTTCCTACGAGCAGTACTTC	CASSLRDTSYEQYF
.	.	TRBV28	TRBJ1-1	TGTGCCAGCAACATGGACAGTTGGGCCACTGAAGCTTTCTTT	CASNMDSWATEAFF
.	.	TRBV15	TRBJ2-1	TGTGCCACCAGCAGGACCCGTCATCAGCAGGCCCACAATGAGCAGTTCTTC	CATSRTRHQQAHNEQFF
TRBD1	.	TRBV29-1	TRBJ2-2	TGCAGCATTACAGGGGAAGGTGGGCTGTTTTTT	CSITGEGGLFF
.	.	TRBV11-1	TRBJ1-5	TGTGCCAGCAGCTTAGTGGCAGGGTGTCAGCCCCAGCATTTT	CASSLVAGCQPQHF
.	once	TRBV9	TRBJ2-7	TGTGCCAGCAGCGTAGCCAGCTCCTACGAGCAGTACTTC	CASSVASSYEQYF
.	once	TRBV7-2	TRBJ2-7	TGTGCCAGCAGCTTTGGGGGGTTCGGGGTCTACGAGCAGTACTTC	CASSFGGFGVYEQYF
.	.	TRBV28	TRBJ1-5	TGTGCCAGCAGTCCCTCCTTCAGGGGAAATCAGCCCCAGCATTTT	CASSPSFRGNQPQHF
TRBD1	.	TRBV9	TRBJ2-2	TGTGCCAGCAGCGTACGGAGGACAGGTAACACCGGGGAGCTGTTTTTT	CASSVRRTGNTGELFF
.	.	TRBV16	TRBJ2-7	TGTGCCAGCAGCCAATCGGGCAGCTACGAGCAGTACTTC	CASSQSGSYEQYF
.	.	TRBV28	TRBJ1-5	TGTGCCAGCAGTTTGATCCGGGGGGCGGGCAATCAGCCCCAGCATTTT	CASSLIRGAGNQPQHF